Presented here are 24 T cell receptor beta chains from one specimen sequenced in a study of post-analysis software for immune sequencing data. Overall study results and limits: Several TRBV segments were more frequent in patients than controls; TRBV5-6, TRBV5-1 and TRBV20-1 belonged to this group.

The TCR beta cDNA libraries contained unique molecular identifiers. TCRdb re-called the PCR reads through MiXCR, storing one row per CDR3 protein. The sample gives about 540,000 distinct CDR3 sequences, around 36% of which show up once; less than 6% is in the top ten. For these TCRs, the target antigens are not known. The sequenced material came from blood. Receptors were obtained from a girl aged 2-17 years with multiple sclerosis.

This chain links TRBV11-2 with TRBJ2-5; D not certain. Looked up from germline, CDR1 is SGHAT and CDR2 is FQNNGV. With 1 base removed from V and 7 bases from J, the gap between germline ends came to 13 bases. The CDR3 totals 14 residues. CDR3 sequence reads: CASSLAGRYPTQYF. CDR3 DNA: TGTGCCAGCAGCTTAGCCGGACGATACCCGACCCAGTACTTC.

Only a few counts were recorded for this clonotype. The chain couples TRBV19 to TRBJ2-2; D ambiguous. Germline values: CDR1 LNHDA, CDR2 SQIVND (reference sequence). The CDR3 sequence is 16 residues long. V was shortened by 2 bases and J by 6 bases, with 16 bases between the two germline ends. The CDR3 region is CASSINAPGVAGELFF. The CDR3, as DNA: TGTGCCAGTAGTATAAACGCCCCAGGCGTGGCCGGGGAGCTGTTTTTT.

This chain connects TRBV15 to TRBJ2-3; weak D call: TRBD1 (5 bases). Germline V gene sequence: CDR1 LNHNV, CDR2 YYDKDF (reference sequence). The CDR3 loop spans 15 amino acids. The V end was cut by 1 base, the J end by 5 bases, with 13 bases between. The CDR3 loop is CATSRVGRVGDTQYF. In DNA form, the CDR3 reads TGTGCCACCAGCAGAGTCGGCAGGGTAGGAGATACGCAGTATTTT.

V and J are TRBV6-6 and TRBJ1-2; TRBD1 matches 7 bases. The CDR3 spans 14 residues. Losses at the gene ends were 5 bases for V and 1 base for J; bases not matched to a gene: 4. The V gene's germline CDR1 is MNHNY and CDR2 SVGAGI (reference sequence). The CDR3 loop reads CASSARGLNYGYTF. The DNA for the CDR3 is TGTGCCAGCAGTGCGAGGGGGCTTAACTATGGCTACACCTTC.

This clonotype has just a few counts. The chain recombines TRBV15 with TRBJ2-5; TRBD1 might be the D (5 bases). V lost 0 bases and J lost 2, with 10 bases in between. This CDR3 is 15 amino acids long. Germline V CDR1 and CDR2: LNHNV, YYDKDF (reference sequence). In DNA form, the CDR3 reads TGTGCCACCAGCAGAGACCGACAGTCGCAAGAGACCCAGTACTTC. It is translated as CATSRDRQSQETQYF.

This chain connects TRBV12-3 or TRBV12-4 to TRBJ2-2, with a possible D match to TRBD2 (5 bases). V lost 3 bases and J lost 3, with 14 bases in between. CDR3 length: 16 amino acids. Here the CDR3 DNA reads TGTGCCAGCAGTTTTCGTGGGAGTTGGGACACCGGGGAGCTGTTTTTT. This encodes CASSFRGSWDTGELFF.

V and J are TRBV15 and TRBJ2-5, with TRBD2 identical over 8 bases. Germline V gene data show CDR1 as LNHNV and CDR2 as YYDKDF (reference sequence). Germline trimming cut 9 bases from V and 4 bases from J; bases unmatched to any gene: 7. The CDR3 has 13 amino acids. The CDR3: CATSPRGAETQYF. CDR3 DNA sequence: TGTGCCACGTCTCCGCGGGGGGCAGAGACCCAGTACTTC.

This rearrangement joins TRBV5-6 to TRBJ1-6; 7 bases are a match to TRBD1. Per the germline V gene, CDR1 is SGHDT and CDR2 is YYEEEE. This CDR3 has 15 amino acids. J gave up 10 bases and V 3 bases, and 10 bases lay outside the gene matches. CDR3 sequence: CASSSGGGRESPLHF. Written as DNA, the CDR3 is TGTGCCAGCAGCTCAGGGGGGGGAAGGGAATCACCCCTCCACTTT. Together with reference TRBV5-6 and TRBJ1-6, the CDR3 gives the full variable domain: DAGVTQSPTHLIKTRGQQVTLRCSPKSGHDTVSWYQQALGQGPQFIFQYYEEEERQRGNFPDRFSGHQFPNYSSELNVNALLLGDSALYLCASSSGGGRESPLHFGNGTRLTVT.

This chain connects TRBV27 to TRBJ2-1; D remains ambiguous. CDR1 and CDR2 (germline): MNHEY, SMNVEV (reference sequence). V was pared by 2 bases and J by 3 bases, with 5 bases between. The CDR3 has 13 residues. CDR3 bases: TGTGCCAGCAGTTTACCGCTCTACAATGAGCAGTTCTTC. Translation: CASSLPLYNEQFF.

The chain couples TRBV5-1 to TRBJ1-1; D ambiguous. Germline CDR1 is SGHRS and CDR2 is YFSETQ. V shed 4 bases and J shed 0 bases, with 13 bases lying between them. This CDR3 contains 15 residues. In DNA form, the CDR3 reads TGCGCCAGCAGCCCGGACGGAGCAATGAACACTGAAGCTTTCTTT. This codes for CASSPDGAMNTEAFF.

This chain links TRBV3-1 with TRBJ2-5; 13 nucleotides match TRBD2. The V and J ends lost 1 base and 7 bases, in that order; junction bases with no gene match: 6. This CDR3 contains 16 residues. CDR1 and CDR2 (germline): LGHDT, YNNKEL (reference sequence). CDR3 amino acids: CASSQGTSGGEGTQYF. In DNA form, the CDR3 reads TGTGCCAGCAGCCAAGGGACTAGCGGGGGCGAGGGGACCCAGTACTTC.

This clonotype was picked up a small number of times. The chain is built from TRBV28 and TRBJ2-1; D is uncertain. CDR1 is MDHEN, CDR2 SYDVKM, per germline. The CDR3 is 10 amino acids. V gave up 3 bases and J gave up 7 bases, with 1 base separating them. The CDR3 DNA reads as TGTGCCAGCAGTTTGAATGAGCAGTTCTTC. Translation: CASSLNEQFF.

V usage is TRBV28 and J usage is TRBJ1-1; D might be TRBD1 (6 bases). The V and J ends lost 5 bases and 4 bases respectively, with 17 bases between them. Germline assignment: CDR1 MDHEN and CDR2 SYDVKM. This CDR3 comprises 15 residues. CDR3 DNA: TGTGCCAGCAGTCCTACAGGGAGGGGGACCACTGAAGCTTTCTTT. Its translation: CASSPTGRGTTEAFF.

This clonotype was recorded many times. J is TRBJ2-1 and V is TRBV10-3; D gene unclear. This CDR3 is built from 10 residues. V lost 3 bases and J lost 9, with 3 bases in between. CDR1 ENHRY and CDR2 SYGVKD come from the germline V gene. The CDR3 spells CAISDGEQFF. The CDR3 DNA is TGTGCCATCAGTGACGGTGAGCAGTTCTTC.

A few counts support this clonotype. This chain uses TRBV18 with TRBJ2-1; D not resolved. The V and J ends lost 1 base and 4 bases respectively, with 8 bases between them. The CDR3 loop spans 14 amino acids. Germline loops: CDR1 KGHSH, CDR2 LQKENI. CDR3 protein: CASSPLQDYNEQFF. The CDR3 bases are TGTGCCAGCTCACCACTCCAGGATTACAATGAGCAGTTCTTC.

The chain employs TRBV14 and TRBJ2-3; unclear D gene. V dropped 2 bases and J dropped 7 bases, with 7 bases sitting between them. The CDR3 loop spans 12 amino acids. Germline V gene data show CDR1 as SGHDN and CDR2 as FVKESK. CDR3 coding DNA: TGTGCCAGCAGCCAATCGGATTATACGCAGTATTTT. Residues: CASSQSDYTQYF.

The chain joins TRBV6-5 to TRBJ2-1; 8 nucleotides match TRBD2. The CDR3 consists of 16 residues. V lost 5 bases and J lost 8; bases outside the gene matches: 14. Per the germline V gene, CDR1 is MNHEY and CDR2 is SVGAGI. The CDR3 here is CASSPTGSGVRHEQFF. The CDR3 DNA sequence: TGTGCCAGCAGTCCCACGGGTAGCGGGGTACGGCATGAGCAGTTCTTC.

CDR3 residues: CASSLQWVGVAEAFF. Written as DNA, the CDR3 is TGTGCCAGCAGCCTACAATGGGTGGGGGTGGCTGAAGCTTTCTTT. The chain carries TRBV3-1 and TRBJ1-1; a weak D match, TRBD1 (5 bases). Per the germline V gene, CDR1 is LGHDT and CDR2 is YNNKEL (reference sequence). V was shortened by 4 bases and J by 6 bases, with 18 bases between the two germline ends. The CDR3 runs to 15 residues.

The chain employs TRBV20-1 and TRBJ2-1; 11 nucleotides align to TRBD2. Germline-derived CDR1 and CDR2 are DFQATT and SNEGSKA (reference sequence). The CDR3 has 20 residues. J lost 7 bases, V lost 3 bases, and 23 bases had no gene match. The CDR3 DNA reads as TGCAGTGCTAGTCTCCTCCCCGACTATAGCGGGGGGGCAGTGGGGAATGAGCAGTTCTTC. Residues: CSASLLPDYSGGAVGNEQFF.

Note on this clonotype: Compared with germline, one end of the junction differs, possibly owing to a read error. This chain links TRBV3-1 with TRBJ2-7; D unclear. Germline CDR1 and CDR2: LGHDT and YNNKEL (reference sequence). CDR3 size: 12 residues. The CDR3 DNA reads as TGTGTCAGCAGCCCCCAATCGTACGAGCAGTACTTC. Protein product: CVSSPQSYEQYF.

This clonotype was picked up a small number of times. The chain links TRBV20-1 to TRBJ2-1; D gene ambiguous. Looked up from germline, CDR1 is DFQATT and CDR2 is SNEGSKA (reference sequence). Trimming cost V 4 bases and J 7 bases, with 14 bases left between them. This CDR3 has 13 amino acids. For the CDR3, the DNA is TGCAGTGCTAATGGCGCTAGTCGGAATGAGCAGTTCTTC. Its protein is CSANGASRNEQFF.

J is TRBJ1-2 and V is TRBV12-3 or TRBV12-4; 8 positions agree with TRBD1. The length of the CDR3 is 13 residues. V was pared by 6 bases and J by 10 bases, with 10 bases of the junction left unmatched. The CDR3 protein is CASSPTGDVAYTF. The CDR3 nucleotides read TGTGCCAGCAGCCCGACAGGGGATGTTGCCTACACCTTC.

This chain connects TRBV6-5 to TRBJ2-1; 7 bases fit TRBD1. The CDR3 spans 17 residues. V trimming: 2 bases; J trimming: 6 bases; junction bases outside the gene matches: 13. The germline V gene has CDR1 MNHEY and CDR2 SVGAGI. The CDR3, as DNA: TGTGCCAGCAGTTACGCGAGGGGGCGAACAGGGAGCAATGAGCAGTTCTTC. It translates to CASSYARGRTGSNEQFF.

The chain carries TRBV9 and TRBJ1-6; possibly TRBD1 for D (6 bases). V was clipped by 2 bases and J by 6 bases, with 9 bases between them. Looked up from germline, CDR1 is SGDLS and CDR2 is YYNGEE. The CDR3 is 14 residues long. CDR3 residues: CASSVMGANSPLHF. CDR3 DNA sequence: TGTGCCAGCAGCGTCATGGGGGCTAATTCACCCCTCCACTTT. Full variable domain (outside the CDR3, taken from reference TRBV9 and TRBJ1-6): DSGVTQTPKHLITATGQRVTLRCSPRSGDLSVYWYQQSLDQGLQFLIQYYNGEERAKGNILERFSAQQFPDLHSELNLSSLELGDSALYFCASSVMGANSPLHFGNGTRLTVT.